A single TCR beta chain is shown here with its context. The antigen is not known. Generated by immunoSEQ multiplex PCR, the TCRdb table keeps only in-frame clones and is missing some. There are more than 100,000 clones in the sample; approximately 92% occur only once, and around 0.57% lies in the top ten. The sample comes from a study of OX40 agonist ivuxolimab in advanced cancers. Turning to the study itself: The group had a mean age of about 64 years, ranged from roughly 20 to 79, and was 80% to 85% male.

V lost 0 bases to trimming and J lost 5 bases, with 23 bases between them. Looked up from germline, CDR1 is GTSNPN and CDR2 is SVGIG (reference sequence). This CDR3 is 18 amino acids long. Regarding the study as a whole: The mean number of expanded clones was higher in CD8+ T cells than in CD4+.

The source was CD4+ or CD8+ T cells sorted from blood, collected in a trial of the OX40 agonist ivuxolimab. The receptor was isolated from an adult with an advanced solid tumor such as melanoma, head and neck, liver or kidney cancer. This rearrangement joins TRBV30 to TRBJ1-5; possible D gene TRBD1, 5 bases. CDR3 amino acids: CAWSVPGPATFLYQPQHF. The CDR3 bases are TGTGCCTGGAGTGTACCAGGGCCGGCCACCTTTCTCTATCAGCCCCAGCATTTT. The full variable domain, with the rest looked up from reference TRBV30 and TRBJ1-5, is SQTIHQWPATLVQPVGSPLSLECTVEGTSNPNLYWYRQAAGRGLQLLFYSVGIGQISSEVPQNLSASRPQDRQFILSSKKLLLSDSGFYLCAWSVPGPATFLYQPQHFGDGTRLSIL.